A single sample gave rise to the 8 T cell receptor beta chains below, sequenced in a study of cytomegalovirus exposure and HLA in healthy donors. The PCR used 60 Vbeta and 13 Jbeta primers. TCRdb keeps only in-frame clones here, not all; method: immunoSEQ multiplex PCR. Of some 190,000 clones in the sample, around 80% were seen once. The sequenced material came from PBMCs. The receptors here all came from a man younger than 35 in good health and CMV-seronegative.

The chain combines TRBV5-4 with TRBJ1-1; no clear D gene. This CDR3 has 15 residues. Germline values: CDR1 SGHNT, CDR2 YYREEE (reference sequence). Trimming pared 4 bases from V and 4 bases from J, leaving 17 bases between. This CDR3 is CASSPVGGLGTEAFF. CDR3 nucleotide sequence: TGTGCCAGCAGCCCGGTAGGAGGATTGGGCACTGAAGCTTTCTTT.

This clone is a singleton in its sample. The genes are TRBV9 and TRBJ2-5; TRBD2 aligns across 8 bases. The CDR3 consists of 13 residues. CDR1 and CDR2 (germline): SGDLS, YYNGEE. After removal of 4 bases from V and 10 bases from J, the junction contained 9 bases not matched to a gene. CDR3 nucleotides: TGTGCCAGCAGCCGTCGGGGGGGAGAAGACCAGTACTTC. It translates to CASSRRGGEDQYF.

This clone occurred a few times. The chain is built from TRBV9 and TRBJ2-3, with TRBD1 matching 10 bases. This CDR3 is built from 16 residues. Germline assignment: CDR1 SGDLS and CDR2 YYNGEE. V was pared by 5 bases and J by 2 bases, with 8 bases of the junction left unmatched. The CDR3 here is CASSDAGQGVTDTQYF. The CDR3 region has the DNA TGTGCCAGCAGTGACGCCGGACAGGGGGTCACAGATACGCAGTATTTT.

This clone was observed a single time. Additional DNA sequences in this sample encode the identical CDR3. The chain joins TRBV5-4 to TRBJ1-6, with D possibly being TRBD1 (5 bases). This CDR3 region has 16 residues. From germline, CDR1 is SGHNT and CDR2 YYREEE (reference sequence). Trimming removed 6 bases at V and 1 base at J, with 14 bases between. CDR3 DNA: TGTGCCAGCACTCTGGGTGGGGGGTCCTATAATTCACCCCTCCACTTT. It encodes CASTLGGGSYNSPLHF.

This chain uses TRBV11-1 with TRBJ2-3, with D uncertain. From germline, CDR1 is SGHAT and CDR2 FQDESV (reference sequence). The CDR3 totals 14 residues. Between the trimmed V and J ends, which lost 2 bases and 4 bases, there was a span of 10 bases. This CDR3 is CASSLKRLADTQYF. CDR3 DNA sequence: TGTGCCAGCAGCTTAAAGAGGTTGGCAGATACGCAGTATTTT.

The chain links TRBV7-2 to TRBJ2-7; 7 bases agree with TRBD2. The CDR3 length is 15 residues. With V trimmed by 3 bases and J by 5 bases, 10 bases remained unmatched. Germline V gene sequence: CDR1 SGHTA, CDR2 FQGNSA. This CDR3 reads CASSFAGRDYHEQYF. CDR3 DNA: TGTGCCAGCAGCTTCGCGGGCCGGGACTACCACGAGCAGTACTTC.

The chain couples TRBV2 to TRBJ1-2, with D unclear. V lost 5 bases and J 5 bases, leaving 9 bases between the germline ends. CDR3 length: 12 residues. The V gene's germline CDR1 is SNHLY and CDR2 FYNNEI. The CDR3 DNA reads TGTGCCAGCAGTCCCTTGACTTATGGCTACACCTTC. It specifies CASSPLTYGYTF.

The rearrangement links TRBV11-3 to TRBJ2-7, with D possibly TRBD2 on 5 matching bases. CDR3 length equals 14 residues. Germline CDR1 SGHNT, CDR2 YENEEA. The ends were cut back, 1 base at V and 3 bases at J, with 10 bases in the middle. The CDR3 DNA follows: TGTGCCAGCAGCTTAGGAAGCGGCCGCTACGAGCAGTACTTC. It encodes CASSLGSGRYEQYF.